These 13 T cell receptor beta chains came from one sample sequenced in a study of human T cells and chemical hapten exposure. TCRdb reanalysed the RACE reads using MiXCR and keeps one entry per CDR3 protein. In the table there are just under 350,000 distinct CDR3 sequences, roughly 6.9% of which are singletons. Time point defined: patch test 1, 2 weeks after DPC sensitization. The treatment denotes: therapeutic diphenylcyclopropenone sensitization with weekly scalp DPC. The input for sequencing was whole blood, taken in connection with sensitization to the hapten diphenylcyclopropenone (DPC). The receptors shown here come from a woman aged 18-29 years with alopecia areata. Some clones in this sample may be carry-over from other donors' samples.

This clonotype was seen only a few times. This chain uses TRBV10-3 with TRBJ2-2; D unclear. V was trimmed by 3 bases and J by 5 bases, leaving 13 bases between them. Germline V lookup: CDR1 ENHRY, CDR2 SYGVKD. The CDR3 length is 15 residues. CDR3 amino acids: CAISDPYIKTGELFF. DNA of the CDR3: TGTGCCATCAGTGATCCGTATATAAAAACCGGGGAGCTGTTTTTT.

The genes are TRBV20-1 and TRBJ2-3; 9 bases line up with TRBD2. V gave up 6 bases and J gave up 2 bases; unmatched junction bases: 6. The CDR3 length is 14 residues. The germline V gene encodes CDR1 DFQATT and CDR2 SNEGSKA (reference sequence). The CDR3 loop reads CSAVTSGNTDTQYF. The CDR3 DNA reads TGCAGTGCCGTGACTAGCGGTAACACAGATACGCAGTATTTT.

The chain combines TRBV6-1 with TRBJ1-2, with a weak D call TRBD1 (5 bases). V lost 0 bases and J 0 bases, leaving 17 bases between the germline ends. Germline V CDR1 and CDR2: MNHNS, SASEGT. This CDR3 spans 18 amino acids. The CDR3: CASSEAWGRSFANYGYTF. CDR3 bases: TGTGCCAGCAGTGAAGCCTGGGGCAGATCCTTTGCTAACTATGGCTACACCTTC.

This clonotype has a handful of counts. This chain joins TRBV7-2 and TRBJ1-5; TRBD1 aligns across 7 bases. V trimming: 5 bases; J trimming: 5 bases; junction bases outside the gene matches: 12. Germline assignment: CDR1 SGHTA and CDR2 FQGNSA. The CDR3 length is 16 residues. CDR3 residues: CASSQGEQSAYQPQHF. The CDR3 region has the DNA TGTGCCAGCAGCCAGGGGGAACAGAGCGCATATCAGCCCCAGCATTTT.

This clonotype was seen more than once but under ten times. J is TRBJ2-1 and V is TRBV10-3; D is uncertain. V lost 7 bases, J lost 2 bases, and 9 bases lay in between. CDR3 length equals 13 residues. The germline V gene encodes CDR1 ENHRY and CDR2 SYGVKD. CDR3 sequence reads: CAIMGFTYNEQFF. In nucleotides, the CDR3 is TGTGCCATCATGGGGTTCACCTACAATGAGCAGTTCTTC.

The V and J genes are TRBV28 and TRBJ1-2; 8 bases fit TRBD1. The CDR3 contains 16 residues. The trim removed 2 bases at V and 4 bases at J, leaving 9 bases unmatched. Germline V gene lookup returns CDR1 MDHEN and CDR2 SYDVKM. CDR3 region: CASSLNEQGVVYGYTF. CDR3 sequence (DNA): TGTGCCAGCAGTTTAAATGAACAGGGGGTAGTCTATGGCTACACCTTC.

This clonotype was counted ten times or more. The rearrangement links TRBV4-3 to TRBJ2-3; no clear D. Germline V gene sequence: CDR1 LGHNA, CDR2 YSLEER. The CDR3 extends over 16 amino acids. Deletions cut 2 bases from V and 2 bases from J, with 14 bases between. The CDR3 spells CASSQIAQVPTDTQYF. The CDR3 DNA reads as TGCGCCAGCAGCCAAATTGCCCAGGTCCCCACAGATACGCAGTATTTT.

The chain is built from TRBV6-5 and TRBJ1-1, with 10 bases fitting TRBD1. V trimming: 0 bases; J trimming: 13 bases; junction bases outside the gene matches: 5. Germline CDR1 and CDR2: MNHEY and SVGAGI. The CDR3 is 13 amino acids. DNA of the CDR3: TGTGCCAGCAGTTACTCGAATGGACAGGGGGTTTTCTTT. Protein: CASSYSNGQGVFF.

This clonotype appeared many times. This chain connects TRBV7-9 to TRBJ1-2, with D possibly matching TRBD1 (5 bases). V lost 5 bases and J 6 bases, leaving 22 bases between the germline ends. CDR1 SEHNR and CDR2 FQNEAQ come from the germline V gene (reference sequence). This CDR3 comprises 16 residues. The CDR3: CASSPLKGRLEDGYTF. The CDR3 nucleotides are TGTGCCAGCAGCCCGCTAAAGGGACGGTTAGAGGATGGCTACACCTTC.

With respect to this clonotype: The junction shows a germline mismatch at one end, possibly a read error. The rearrangement uses TRBV7-3 and TRBJ2-3; D remains ambiguous. The CDR3 is made up of 12 amino acids. From germline, CDR1 is SGHTA and CDR2 FQGTGA. The DNA for the CDR3 is TGTGCCAGCGGCGCCCGCACAGATATGCAGTATTTT. Protein: CASGARTDMQYF.

There are many counts of this clonotype. This chain uses TRBV27 with TRBJ1-1, with D possibly matching TRBD1 (5 bases). Trimming stripped 0 bases from V and 5 bases from J, with 7 bases between. The CDR3 has 13 amino acids. CDR1 is MNHEY and CDR2 is SMNVEV in the germline V gene (reference sequence). The CDR3 sequence: CASSLSAGTEAFF. Here the CDR3 DNA reads TGTGCCAGCAGTTTATCAGCAGGGACTGAAGCTTTCTTT.

The chain has TRBV4-3 and TRBJ1-6; 7 positions agree with TRBD1. The length of the CDR3 is 16 residues. V shed 0 bases and J 8 bases; nucleotides not matched to a gene: 7. Germline V gene sequence: CDR1 LGHNA, CDR2 YSLEER. For the CDR3, the DNA is TGCGCCAGCAGCCAAGATCCTAAGGGGGCGTATTCACCCCTCCACTTT. This translates into CASSQDPKGAYSPLHF.

This clonotype was counted a few times. The rearrangement joins TRBV4-3 to TRBJ2-3, with 11 bases fitting TRBD2. The CDR3 totals 17 residues. Per germline, CDR1 LGHNA and CDR2 YSLEER. With 4 bases clipped from V and 4 bases from J, the junction kept 10 bases outside the gene matches. The CDR3 sequence is CASSPSSGGDVADTQYF. The CDR3, as DNA: TGCGCCAGCAGCCCCAGTAGCGGGGGGGATGTCGCAGATACGCAGTATTTT.